The 29 T cell receptor beta chains in this list originate from one sample, sequenced in a study of blood T cells in healthy people across ages (dated by TCRdb to the mid-2010s). Libraries were built with 5' RACE. Sequencing instrument: Illumina HiSeq 2500. A second PCR of roughly 6 to 11 cycles was performed with a sample-barcoded 5' primer and a J-beta primer mix. The raw public data were reprocessed by TCRdb itself: fastp quality trimming at Q25, MiXCR clonotype calling, in-frame beta chains only. Every distinct CDR3 protein forms one entry, paired with its most common genes and DNA. The sample yields about 1.7 million distinct CDR3 sequences; about 28% were counted once. The ten biggest clones cover 7.7% of the sample. Input material: blood. All receptors derive from a woman between 25 and 40 years old in good health.

Details on this clonotype: The germline gene is not matched at one end of the junction; a read error may be the cause. The chain combines TRBV20-1 with TRBJ2-5; 12 positions match TRBD2. Germline V gene data show CDR1 as DFQATT and CDR2 as SNEGSKA (reference sequence). The CDR3 has 14 amino acids. Here the CDR3 DNA reads TGCAGCGCTAGACTAGCGGGAGTGTGGAATGAGCAGTACTTC. Its protein is CSARLAGVWNEQYF.

This clonotype was observed many times. The chain uses TRBV29-1 and TRBJ1-5; D ambiguous. Germline-derived CDR1 and CDR2 are SQVTM and ANQGSEA. The CDR3 has 13 residues. Trimming took 1 base from V and 4 from J, leaving 8 bases between them. The CDR3 loop reads CSVEGQQNQPQHF. Written as DNA, the CDR3 is TGCAGCGTTGAAGGGCAGCAGAATCAGCCCCAGCATTTT.

Comments on this clonotype: A read error may produce the germline difference seen at one junction end. The genes are TRBV20-1 and TRBJ2-6; D possibly corresponds to TRBD1 (5 bases). CDR3 length: 18 amino acids. The V gene's germline CDR1 is DFQATT and CDR2 SNEGSKA (reference sequence). CDR3 in amino acids: CSARDQADSFSGANVQTF. CDR3 in DNA: TGCAGTGCTAGAGACCAGGCCGACAGCTTCTCTGGGGCCAACGTCCAGACTTTC.

This clonotype was counted at least ten times. The rearrangement uses TRBV20-1 and TRBJ2-5, with D maybe TRBD2 (5 bases). V gave up 3 bases and J gave up 5 bases, with 10 bases separating them. The germline V gene has CDR1 DFQATT and CDR2 SNEGSKA (reference sequence). CDR3 length: 12 amino acids. CDR3 sequence (DNA): TGCAGTGCTAGCGGGGTCGGGGAGACCCAGTACTTC. Amino acids: CSASGVGETQYF.

The J gene is TRBJ2-5, the V gene TRBV6-6, with 8 positions matching TRBD1. The DNA end favors TRBJ2-7, so the J call may be wrong. The CDR3 totals 14 residues. Looked up from germline, CDR1 is MNHNY and CDR2 is SVGAGI (reference sequence). The CDR3 spells CASGRQGSVNEQYF. CDR3 in DNA: TGTGCCAGCGGGCGACAGGGGTCAGTCAACGAGCAGTACTTC.

Concerning this clonotype: The conserved phenylalanine or tryptophan normally closing the CDR3 is absent here, so this likely arose from a read error. The chain combines TRBV5-1 with TRBJ2-7; D unresolved. The CDR3 has 12 residues. V was pared by 0 bases and J by 6 bases, with 7 bases between. Per germline, CDR1 SGHRS and CDR2 YFSETQ. The chain's CDR3 is CASSLEGCEQYL. Written as DNA, the CDR3 is TGCGCCAGCAGCTTGGAGGGCTGCGAGCAGTACCTC.

This clonotype was counted at least ten times. The chain uses TRBV7-9 and TRBJ2-1; 9 bases map to TRBD2. CDR3 length: 16 residues. V lost 5 bases to trimming and J lost 5 bases; unmatched junction nucleotides: 10. Per germline, CDR1 SEHNR and CDR2 FQNEAQ (reference sequence). The CDR3 region has the DNA TGTGCCAGCAGCCCCCGGTGGCTAGCGGGGCACAATGAGCAGTTCTTC. Translation gives CASSPRWLAGHNEQFF.

This clonotype came up a few times. The rearrangement uses TRBV2 and TRBJ2-3, with D possibly being TRBD2 (5 bases). The length of the CDR3 is 13 residues. Germline V CDR1 and CDR2: SNHLY, FYNNEI. V lost 7 bases and J lost 3, with 11 bases in between. The CDR3: CASIAGRTDTQYF. The CDR3 DNA is TGTGCCAGCATTGCGGGTCGTACAGATACGCAGTATTTT.

Comments on this clonotype: At one end, the junction sequence differs from germline, possibly due to a read error. The V call is TRBV12-3 or TRBV12-4, the J call TRBJ1-6, with 7 bases that match TRBD1. This CDR3 region has 14 residues. The CDR3 protein is CASSLGTANSPPHF. The CDR3 DNA follows: TGTGCCAGCAGTTTGGGGACAGCCAATTCACCCCCCCACTTT.

The chain uses TRBV24-1 and TRBJ2-5, with D perhaps matching TRBD1 (6 bases). Germline CDR1 KGHDR, CDR2 SFDVKD. The CDR3 runs 14 residues. Trimming cost V 5 bases and J 5 bases, with 14 bases left between them. The CDR3 here is CATSGDRSRETQYF. Written as DNA, the CDR3 is TGTGCCACCAGTGGCGACAGGTCGAGGGAGACCCAGTACTTC.

Comments on this clonotype: A much larger clone is a single base away; this may be a read error. V usage is TRBV5-1 and J usage is TRBJ2-1, with a weak D call TRBD1 (5 bases). The length of the CDR3 is 15 residues. Deletions cut 0 bases from V and 5 bases from J, with 12 bases between. From germline, CDR1 is SGHRS and CDR2 YFSETQ. CDR3 nucleotides: TGCGCCAGCAGCTTGGTATTCTCAGGGAACAATGAGCAGTTCTTC. Translation: CASSLVFSGNNEQFF.

This clonotype was detected ten times or more. This chain connects TRBV3-1 to TRBJ1-1; D is possibly TRBD1 (6 bases). Trimming cost V 0 bases and J 4 bases, with 9 bases left between them. CDR3 length: 14 residues. CDR1 and CDR2 from the germline V gene are LGHDT and YNNKEL (reference sequence). CDR3 DNA: TGTGCCAGCAGCCAAGAAGGGGGTGGCACTGAAGCTTTCTTT. Protein product: CASSQEGGGTEAFF.

This clonotype was seen ten or more times. V usage is TRBV6-5 and J usage is TRBJ2-3, with no clear D. The CDR3 is 12 amino acids. CDR1 is MNHEY and CDR2 is SVGAGI in the germline V gene. Trimming left V 6 bases short and J 5 bases short, with 9 bases between. The CDR3 sequence is CASRRDRDTQYF. DNA for the CDR3: TGTGCCAGCAGGCGTGATCGAGATACGCAGTATTTT.

This clonotype occurred many times. The chain carries TRBV20-1 and TRBJ2-7, with D maybe TRBD1 (5 bases). CDR3 length equals 13 residues. Germline CDR1 and CDR2: DFQATT and SNEGSKA (reference sequence). Trimming left V 0 bases short and J 7 bases short, with 13 bases between. The CDR3 coding sequence is TGCAGTGCTAGAGATAGGGGCTACTTAGAGCAGTACTTC. This codes for CSARDRGYLEQYF.

The gene calls are TRBV27 and TRBJ2-7; D remains ambiguous. Germline assignment: CDR1 MNHEY and CDR2 SMNVEV (reference sequence). V was shortened by 2 bases and J by 3 bases, with 8 bases between the two germline ends. The CDR3 is made up of 13 amino acids. CDR3 DNA sequence: TGTGCCAGCAGTTTAGGGCCTGTCTACGAGCAGTACTTC. Its protein is CASSLGPVYEQYF.

The V call is TRBV28, the J call TRBJ1-1; D is possibly TRBD1 (6 bases). Germline V gene data show CDR1 as MDHEN and CDR2 as SYDVKM. This CDR3 is 11 amino acids long. V lost 8 bases and J lost 5, with 9 bases in between. This CDR3 is CASEGDTEAFF. DNA of the CDR3: TGTGCCAGCGAGGGGGATACTGAAGCTTTCTTT.

On this clonotype itself: A much bigger clone sits one base away, suggesting this may be a read error. The chain recombines TRBV20-1 with TRBJ2-7; TRBD2 aligns across 14 bases. This CDR3 has 17 residues. The germline gives CDR1 DFQATT, CDR2 SNEGSKA (reference sequence). V dropped 5 bases and J dropped 7; count of bases not matched to a gene: 16. CDR3 loop: CSALGLAGDLIYNEQYF. Written as DNA, the CDR3 is TGCAGTGCTTTGGGACTAGCGGGGGACCTAATATACAATGAGCAGTACTTC.

The chain carries TRBV18 and TRBJ2-7; TRBD2 agrees at 11 bases. Looked up from germline, CDR1 is KGHSH and CDR2 is LQKENI. With 6 bases clipped from V and 0 bases from J, the junction kept 19 bases outside the gene matches. The CDR3 has 20 residues. CDR3 sequence: CASSLSPTAPTSGDSYEQYF. The CDR3 coding sequence is TGTGCCAGCTCCCTATCCCCCACAGCTCCGACTAGCGGGGACTCCTACGAGCAGTACTTC.

This clonotype turned up a few times. V is TRBV19 and J is TRBJ1-2, with D hard to call. Per the germline V gene, CDR1 is LNHDA and CDR2 is SQIVND (reference sequence). CDR3 length: 15 residues. V was clipped by 6 bases and J by 8 bases, with 22 bases between them. The CDR3 DNA follows: TGTGCCAGTAGCATAATACAGCGATACGGCGACGGCTACACCTTC. It specifies CASSIIQRYGDGYTF.

The rearrangement joins TRBV5-1 to TRBJ2-2; D possibly matches TRBD1 or TRBD2 (5 bases each). The CDR3 loop spans 16 amino acids. The V gene lost 7 bases and the J gene lost 0 bases, with 16 bases spanning the gap. Germline assignment: CDR1 SGHRS and CDR2 YFSETQ. The CDR3 DNA reads TGCGCCAGCGGACCCGGGGTCAGGGCGAACACCGGGGAGCTGTTTTTT. It yields the protein CASGPGVRANTGELFF. Variable domain in full (rest from reference TRBV5-1 and TRBJ2-2): KAGVTQTPRYLIKTRGQQVTLSCSPISGHRSVSWYQQTPGQGLQFLFEYFSETQRNKGNFPGRFSGRQFSNSRSEMNVSTLELGDSALYLCASGPGVRANTGELFFGEGSRLTVL.

The genes are TRBV5-1 and TRBJ2-5, with D perhaps TRBD2 (6 bases). Germline V gives CDR1 SGHRS, CDR2 YFSETQ. The CDR3 runs 15 residues. The V end lost 4 bases, the J end lost 4 bases, and 17 bases lay between the germline ends. The CDR3, as DNA: TGCGCCAGCAGCCTTAGGGGAGGAGGGTCAGAGACCCAGTACTTC. As protein: CASSLRGGGSETQYF.

This chain joins TRBV28 and TRBJ2-1; possibly TRBD2 for D (5 bases). The germline CDR1 and CDR2 sequences are MDHEN and SYDVKM. The CDR3 is 15 amino acids. V was cut by 7 bases and J by 0 bases, with 13 bases left in between. The CDR3 DNA is TGTGCCAGCACAACCCTACGGGGCTCCTACAATGAGCAGTTCTTC. The encoded protein is CASTTLRGSYNEQFF.

This clonotype was seen repeatedly, ten times or more. The V gene is TRBV4-1, the J gene TRBJ2-7; D assignment may be TRBD1 or TRBD2 (6 bases each). The germline V gene has CDR1 MGHRA and CDR2 YSYEKL. The CDR3 spans 15 residues. Trimming removed 1 base at V and 5 bases at J, with 15 bases between. The DNA for the CDR3 is TGCGCCAGCAGCCAAGTGGGTCAGGGGAGGCACGAGCAGTACTTC. Protein sequence: CASSQVGQGRHEQYF.

The chain uses TRBV5-1 and TRBJ1-6; D gene ambiguous. CDR1 SGHRS and CDR2 YFSETQ come from the germline V gene. The CDR3 has 15 amino acids. Trimming took off 0 bases at V and 11 bases at J, with 15 bases between the two ends. CDR3 residues: CASSLEAAVTPPLHF. CDR3 DNA: TGCGCCAGCAGCTTGGAGGCTGCCGTCACCCCACCCCTCCACTTT.

The V gene is TRBV20-1, the J gene TRBJ2-3; TRBD2 aligns across 15 bases. Germline trimming cut 1 base from V and 6 bases from J; bases unmatched to any gene: 5. Germline V CDR1 and CDR2: DFQATT, SNEGSKA (reference sequence). The CDR3 has 16 amino acids. The CDR3 loop reads CSARGTSGGERDTQYF. In DNA form, the CDR3 reads TGCAGTGCTAGAGGGACTAGCGGGGGGGAACGGGATACGCAGTATTTT.

This clonotype was seen at least ten times. The gene calls are TRBV20-1 and TRBJ2-7; a weak D match, TRBD2 (5 bases). Trimming took 1 base from V and 5 from J, leaving 12 bases between them. This CDR3 comprises 13 residues. Germline V lookup: CDR1 DFQATT, CDR2 SNEGSKA (reference sequence). The CDR3 DNA sequence: TGCAGTGCTAGAGGTCCCACCGGGGACGAGCAGTACTTC. The encoded protein is CSARGPTGDEQYF.

Many counts were recorded for this clonotype. The V gene is TRBV29-1, the J gene TRBJ1-2; D ambiguous. The V end lost 6 bases, the J end lost 7 bases, and 15 bases lay between the germline ends. Germline V gives CDR1 SQVTM, CDR2 ANQGSEA. The CDR3 extends over 12 amino acids. CDR3: CSVADTAGGYTF. For the CDR3, the DNA is TGCAGCGTCGCCGACACGGCCGGTGGCTACACCTTC.

This clonotype was counted between two and nine times. The chain uses TRBV5-1 and TRBJ2-7; the match to TRBD2 covers 9 bases. Germline CDR1 SGHRS, CDR2 YFSETQ. The CDR3 contains 16 residues. The junction had 7 bases not matched to a gene; V was cut back by 0 bases and J by 3 bases. DNA of the CDR3: TGCGCCAGCAGCTTGGAGGGCGGACTAGCGATCTACGAGCAGTACTTC. Translating gives CASSLEGGLAIYEQYF.

The chain uses TRBV20-1 and TRBJ2-4; 7 bases are a match to TRBD1. Germline loops: CDR1 DFQATT, CDR2 SNEGSKA (reference sequence). The CDR3 sequence is 14 residues long. The CDR3 DNA sequence: TGCAGCATACCAGGGGGTTTGGACAAAAACATTCAGTACTTC. Amino acids: CSIPGGLDKNIQYF.